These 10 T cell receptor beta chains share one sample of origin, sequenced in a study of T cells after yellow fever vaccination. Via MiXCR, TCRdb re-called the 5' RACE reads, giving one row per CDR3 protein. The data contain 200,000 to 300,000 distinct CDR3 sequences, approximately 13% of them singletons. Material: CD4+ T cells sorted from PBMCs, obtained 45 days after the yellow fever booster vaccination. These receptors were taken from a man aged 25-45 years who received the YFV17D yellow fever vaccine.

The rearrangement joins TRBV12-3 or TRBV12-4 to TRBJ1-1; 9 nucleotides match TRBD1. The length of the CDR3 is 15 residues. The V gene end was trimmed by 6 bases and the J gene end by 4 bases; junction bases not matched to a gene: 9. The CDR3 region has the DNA TGTGCCAGCAGCCGTGGACAGGGGTTGGGCACTGAAGCTTTCTTT. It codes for CASSRGQGLGTEAFF.

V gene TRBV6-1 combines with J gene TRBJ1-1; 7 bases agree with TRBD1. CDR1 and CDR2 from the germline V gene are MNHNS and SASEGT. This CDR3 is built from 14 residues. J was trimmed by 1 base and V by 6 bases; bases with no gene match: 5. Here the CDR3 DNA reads TGTGCCAGCAGAACAGGGGTCGGGAACACTGAAGCTTTCTTT. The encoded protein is CASRTGVGNTEAFF.

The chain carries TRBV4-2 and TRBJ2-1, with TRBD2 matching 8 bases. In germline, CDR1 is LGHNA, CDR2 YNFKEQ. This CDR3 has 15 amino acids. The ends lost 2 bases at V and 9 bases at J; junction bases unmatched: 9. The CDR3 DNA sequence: TGTGCCAGCAGCCAAAGGGACGGGAGGGCCCTTGAGCAGTTCTTC. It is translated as CASSQRDGRALEQFF.

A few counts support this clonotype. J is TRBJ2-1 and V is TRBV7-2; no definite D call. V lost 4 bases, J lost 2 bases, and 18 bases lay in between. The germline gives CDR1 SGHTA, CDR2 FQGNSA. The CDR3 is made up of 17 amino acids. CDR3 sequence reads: CASSSYPSGGAYNEQFF. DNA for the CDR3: TGTGCCAGCAGCTCCTACCCCTCGGGTGGGGCCTACAATGAGCAGTTCTTC.

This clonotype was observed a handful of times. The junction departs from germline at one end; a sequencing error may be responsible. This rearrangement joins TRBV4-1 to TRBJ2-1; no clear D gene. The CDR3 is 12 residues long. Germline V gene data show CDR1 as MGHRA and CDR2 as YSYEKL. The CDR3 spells CASSQIRAPMIF. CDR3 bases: TGCGCCAGCAGCCAGATCCGGGCCCCTATGATCTTC.

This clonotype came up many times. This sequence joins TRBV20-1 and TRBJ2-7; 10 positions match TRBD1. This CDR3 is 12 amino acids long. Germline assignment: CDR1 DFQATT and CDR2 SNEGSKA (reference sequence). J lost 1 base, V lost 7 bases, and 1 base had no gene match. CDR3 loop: CSGGQGSYEQYF. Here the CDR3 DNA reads TGCAGTGGGGGACAGGGGTCCTACGAGCAGTACTTC.

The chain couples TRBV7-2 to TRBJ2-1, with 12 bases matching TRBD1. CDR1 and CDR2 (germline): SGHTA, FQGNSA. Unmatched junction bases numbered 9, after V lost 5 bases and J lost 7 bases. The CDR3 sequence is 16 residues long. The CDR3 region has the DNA TGTGCCAGCAGCGTAGGGGGACAGGGGGCGCAGAATGAGCAGTTCTTC. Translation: CASSVGGQGAQNEQFF.

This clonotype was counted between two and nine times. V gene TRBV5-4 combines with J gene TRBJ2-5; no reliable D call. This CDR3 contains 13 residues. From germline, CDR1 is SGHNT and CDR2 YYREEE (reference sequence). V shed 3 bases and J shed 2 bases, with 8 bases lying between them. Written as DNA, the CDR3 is TGTGCCAGCAGCTGGTTGGAGCAAGAGACCCAGTACTTC. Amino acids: CASSWLEQETQYF.

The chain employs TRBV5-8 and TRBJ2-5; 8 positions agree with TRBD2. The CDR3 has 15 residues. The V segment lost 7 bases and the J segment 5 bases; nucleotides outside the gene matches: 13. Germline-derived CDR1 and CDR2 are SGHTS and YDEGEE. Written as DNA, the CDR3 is TGTGCCAGCCGGCTCGCGGGGGGCAGGTTGGAGACCCAGTACTTC. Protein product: CASRLAGGRLETQYF.

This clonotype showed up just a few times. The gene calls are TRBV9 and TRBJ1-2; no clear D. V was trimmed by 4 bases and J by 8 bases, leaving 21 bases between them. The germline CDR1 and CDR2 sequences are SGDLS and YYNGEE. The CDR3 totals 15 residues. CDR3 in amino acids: CASSPMSEGLGGYTF. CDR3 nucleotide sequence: TGTGCCAGCAGCCCCATGAGTGAGGGCCTCGGAGGCTACACCTTC.